Included here is one TCR beta chain sequence, with context. TCRdb keeps only in-frame clones here, not all; method: immunoSEQ multiplex PCR. The sample lists about 380,000 clones, 85% to 90% seen once, with 1.2% in the top ten. This sample is drawn from a study of blood T cell repertoires in COVID-19. Across the whole study: PBMCs, B-cell-depleted T cells, or T cells were the source of the cDNA or gDNA that made up the material.

This sequence originates from a woman younger than 30 who had recovered from COVID-19. What was sequenced was PBMCs or T cells enriched from blood (not recorded which).

The CDR3 spells CASSFPTVGTGGNGYTF. CDR3 coding DNA: TGTGCCAGCAGCTTCCCCACCGTTGGGACAGGGGGGAATGGCTACACCTTC. V is TRBV5-4 and J is TRBJ1-2, with TRBD1 matching over 11 bases. The V gene's germline CDR1 is SGHNT and CDR2 YYREEE (reference sequence). Trimming took 2 bases from V and 6 from J; bases not matched to a gene: 12. The CDR3 contains 17 residues.